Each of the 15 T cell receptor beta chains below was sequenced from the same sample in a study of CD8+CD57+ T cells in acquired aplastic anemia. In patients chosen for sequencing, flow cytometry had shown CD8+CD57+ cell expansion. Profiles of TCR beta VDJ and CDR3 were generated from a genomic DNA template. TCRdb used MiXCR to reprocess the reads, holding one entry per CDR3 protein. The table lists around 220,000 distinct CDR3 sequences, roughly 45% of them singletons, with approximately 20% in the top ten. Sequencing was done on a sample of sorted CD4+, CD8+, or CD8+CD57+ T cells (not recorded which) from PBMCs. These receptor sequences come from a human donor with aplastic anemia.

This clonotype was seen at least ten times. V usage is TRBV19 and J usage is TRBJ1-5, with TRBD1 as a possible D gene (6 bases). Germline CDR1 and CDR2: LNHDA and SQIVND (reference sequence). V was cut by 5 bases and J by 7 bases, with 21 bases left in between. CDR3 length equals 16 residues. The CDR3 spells CASSPSRETGKQPQHF. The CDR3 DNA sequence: TGTGCCAGTAGTCCCTCGCGCGAAACAGGGAAGCAGCCCCAGCATTTT.

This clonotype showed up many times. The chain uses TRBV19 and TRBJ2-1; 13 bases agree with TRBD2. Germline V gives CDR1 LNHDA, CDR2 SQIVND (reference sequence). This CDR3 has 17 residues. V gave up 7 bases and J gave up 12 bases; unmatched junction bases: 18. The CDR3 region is CASKVRLWTSGGKGQFF. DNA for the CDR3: TGTGCCAGTAAGGTCCGGCTTTGGACTAGCGGGGGAAAGGGGCAGTTCTTC.

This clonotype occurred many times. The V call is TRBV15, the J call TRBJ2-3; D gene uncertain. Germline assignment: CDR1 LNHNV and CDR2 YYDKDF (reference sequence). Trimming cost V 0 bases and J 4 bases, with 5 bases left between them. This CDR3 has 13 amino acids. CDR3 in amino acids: CATSRDRADTQYF. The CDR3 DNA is TGTGCCACCAGCAGAGATCGGGCAGATACGCAGTATTTT.

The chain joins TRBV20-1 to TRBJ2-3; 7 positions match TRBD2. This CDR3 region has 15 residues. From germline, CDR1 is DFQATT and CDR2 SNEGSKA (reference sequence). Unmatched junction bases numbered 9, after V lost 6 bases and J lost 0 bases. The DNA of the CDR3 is TGCAGTGCAACCAGGGCTAGCGGAAGCACAGATACGCAGTATTTT. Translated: CSATRASGSTDTQYF.

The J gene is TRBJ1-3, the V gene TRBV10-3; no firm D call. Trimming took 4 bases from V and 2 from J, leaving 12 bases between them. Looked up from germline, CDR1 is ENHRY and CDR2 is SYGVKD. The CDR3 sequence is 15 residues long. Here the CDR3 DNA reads TGTGCCATCAGTGCAACGGCGGCCGCTGGAAACACCATATATTTT. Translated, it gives CAISATAAAGNTIYF.

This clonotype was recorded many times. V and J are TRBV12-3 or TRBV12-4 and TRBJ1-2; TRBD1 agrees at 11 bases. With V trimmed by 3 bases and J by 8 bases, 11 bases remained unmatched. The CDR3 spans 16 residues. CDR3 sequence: CASSFDSRTGGGGYTF. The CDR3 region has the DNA TGTGCCAGCAGTTTTGATTCTCGGACAGGGGGCGGGGGCTACACCTTC.

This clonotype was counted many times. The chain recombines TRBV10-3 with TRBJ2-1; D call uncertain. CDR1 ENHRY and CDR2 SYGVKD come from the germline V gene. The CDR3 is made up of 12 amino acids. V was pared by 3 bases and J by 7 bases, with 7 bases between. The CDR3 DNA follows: TGTGCCATCAGTGAAACTCTGAATGAGCAGTTCTTC. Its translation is CAISETLNEQFF.

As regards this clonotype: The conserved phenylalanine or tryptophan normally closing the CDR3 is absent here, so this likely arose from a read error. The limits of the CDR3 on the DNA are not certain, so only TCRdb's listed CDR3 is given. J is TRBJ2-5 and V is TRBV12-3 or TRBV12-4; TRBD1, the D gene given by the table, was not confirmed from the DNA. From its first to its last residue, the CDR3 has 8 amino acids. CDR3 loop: CASSLGRS.

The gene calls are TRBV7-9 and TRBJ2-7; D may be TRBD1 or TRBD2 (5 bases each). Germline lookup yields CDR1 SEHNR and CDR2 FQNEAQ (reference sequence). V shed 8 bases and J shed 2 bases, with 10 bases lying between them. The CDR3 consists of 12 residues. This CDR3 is CASGTQTYEQYF. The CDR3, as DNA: TGTGCCAGCGGGACGCAGACCTACGAGCAGTACTTC.

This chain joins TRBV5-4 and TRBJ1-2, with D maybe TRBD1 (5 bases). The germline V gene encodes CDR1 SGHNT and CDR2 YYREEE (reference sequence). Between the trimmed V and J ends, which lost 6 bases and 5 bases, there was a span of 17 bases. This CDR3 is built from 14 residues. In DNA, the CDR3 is TGTGCCAGCACCGCCGGGCCAGGGAAGTATGGCTACACCTTC. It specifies CASTAGPGKYGYTF. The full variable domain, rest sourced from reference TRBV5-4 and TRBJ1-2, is ETGVTQSPTHLIKTRGQQVTLRCSSQSGHNTVSWYQQALGQGPQFIFQYYREEENGRGNFPPRFSGLQFPNYSSELNVNALELDDSALYLCASTAGPGKYGYTFGSGTRLTVV.

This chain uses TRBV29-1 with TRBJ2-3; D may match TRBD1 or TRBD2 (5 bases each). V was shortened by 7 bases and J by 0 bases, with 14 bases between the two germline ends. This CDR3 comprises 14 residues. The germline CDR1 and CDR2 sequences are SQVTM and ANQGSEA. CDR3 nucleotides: TGCAGCGACACAGGAGGAACTAGCACAGATACGCAGTATTTT. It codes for CSDTGGTSTDTQYF.

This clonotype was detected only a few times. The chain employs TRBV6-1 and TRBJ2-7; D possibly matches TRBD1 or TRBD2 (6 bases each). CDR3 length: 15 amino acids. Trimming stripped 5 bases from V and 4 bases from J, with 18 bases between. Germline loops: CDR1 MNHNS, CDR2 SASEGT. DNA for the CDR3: TGTGCCAGCAGTCCCCTGGGGGGCCTCTCTTACGAGCAGTACTTC. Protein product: CASSPLGGLSYEQYF.

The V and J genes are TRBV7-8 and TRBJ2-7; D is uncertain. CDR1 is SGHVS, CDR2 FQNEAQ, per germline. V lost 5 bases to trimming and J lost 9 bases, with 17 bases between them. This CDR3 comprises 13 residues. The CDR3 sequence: CASSQHSGGGQYF. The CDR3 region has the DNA TGTGCCAGCAGCCAACACTCGGGTGGCGGGCAGTACTTC.

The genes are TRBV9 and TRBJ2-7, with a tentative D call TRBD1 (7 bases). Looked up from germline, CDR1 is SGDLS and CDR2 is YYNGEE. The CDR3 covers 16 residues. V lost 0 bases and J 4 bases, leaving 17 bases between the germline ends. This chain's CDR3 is CASSVEAGTAFYEQYF. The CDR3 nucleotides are TGTGCCAGCAGCGTAGAGGCGGGGACAGCCTTTTACGAGCAGTACTTC.

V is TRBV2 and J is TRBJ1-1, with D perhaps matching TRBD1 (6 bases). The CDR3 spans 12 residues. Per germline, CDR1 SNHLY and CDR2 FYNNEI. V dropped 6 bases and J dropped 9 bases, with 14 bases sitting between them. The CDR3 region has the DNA TGTGCCAGCAGCTGGGACATTCCGCAAGCTTTCTTT. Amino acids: CASSWDIPQAFF.